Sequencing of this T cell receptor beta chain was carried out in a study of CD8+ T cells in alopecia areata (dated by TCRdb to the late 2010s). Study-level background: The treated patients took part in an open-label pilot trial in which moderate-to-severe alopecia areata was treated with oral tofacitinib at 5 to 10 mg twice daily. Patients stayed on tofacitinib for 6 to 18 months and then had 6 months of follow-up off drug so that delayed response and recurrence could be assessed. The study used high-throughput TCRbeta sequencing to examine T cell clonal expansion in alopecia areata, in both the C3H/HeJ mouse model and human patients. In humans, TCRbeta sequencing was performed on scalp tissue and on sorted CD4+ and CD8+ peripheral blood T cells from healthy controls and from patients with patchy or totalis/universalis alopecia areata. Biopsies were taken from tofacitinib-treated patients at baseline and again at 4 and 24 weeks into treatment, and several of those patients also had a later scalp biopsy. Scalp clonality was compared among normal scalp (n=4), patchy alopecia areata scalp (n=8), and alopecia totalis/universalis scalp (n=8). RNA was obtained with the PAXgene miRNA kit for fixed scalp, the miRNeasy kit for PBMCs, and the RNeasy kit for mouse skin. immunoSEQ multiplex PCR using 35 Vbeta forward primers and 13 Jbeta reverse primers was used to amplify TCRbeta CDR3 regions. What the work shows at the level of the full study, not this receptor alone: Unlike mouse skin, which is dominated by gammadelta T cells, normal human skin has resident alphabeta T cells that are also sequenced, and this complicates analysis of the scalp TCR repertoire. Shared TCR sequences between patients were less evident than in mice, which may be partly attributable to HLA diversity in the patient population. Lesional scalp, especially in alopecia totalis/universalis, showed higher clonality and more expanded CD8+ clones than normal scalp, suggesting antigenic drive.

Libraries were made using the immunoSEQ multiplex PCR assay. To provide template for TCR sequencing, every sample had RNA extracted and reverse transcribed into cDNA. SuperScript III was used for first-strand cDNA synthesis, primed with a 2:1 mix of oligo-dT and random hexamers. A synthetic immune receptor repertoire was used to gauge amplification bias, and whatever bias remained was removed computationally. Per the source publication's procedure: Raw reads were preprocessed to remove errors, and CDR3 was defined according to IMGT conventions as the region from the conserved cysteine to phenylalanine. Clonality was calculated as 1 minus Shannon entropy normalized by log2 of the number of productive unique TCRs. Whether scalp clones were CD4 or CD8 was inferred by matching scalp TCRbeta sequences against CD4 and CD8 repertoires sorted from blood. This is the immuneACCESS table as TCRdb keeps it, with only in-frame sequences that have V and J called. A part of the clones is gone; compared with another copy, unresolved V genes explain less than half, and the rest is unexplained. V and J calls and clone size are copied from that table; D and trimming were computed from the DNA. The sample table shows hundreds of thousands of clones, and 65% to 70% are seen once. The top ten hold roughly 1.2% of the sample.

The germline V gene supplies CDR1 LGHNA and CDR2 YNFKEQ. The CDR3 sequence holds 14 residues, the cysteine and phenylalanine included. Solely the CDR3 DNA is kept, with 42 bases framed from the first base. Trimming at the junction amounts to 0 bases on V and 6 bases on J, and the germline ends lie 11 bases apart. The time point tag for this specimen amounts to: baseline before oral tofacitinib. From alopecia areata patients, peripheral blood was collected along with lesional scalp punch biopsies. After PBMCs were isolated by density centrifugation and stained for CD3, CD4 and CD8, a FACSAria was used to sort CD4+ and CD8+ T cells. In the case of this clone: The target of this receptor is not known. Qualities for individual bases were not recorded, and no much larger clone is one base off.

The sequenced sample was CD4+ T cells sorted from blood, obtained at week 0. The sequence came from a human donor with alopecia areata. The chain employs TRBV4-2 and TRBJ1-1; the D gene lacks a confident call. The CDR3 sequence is CASSQDRVAAEAFF. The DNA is TGTGCCAGCAGCCAAGATCGTGTGGCAGCTGAAGCTTTCTTT.